This T cell receptor beta chain is from a study of cytomegalovirus exposure and HLA in healthy donors. Whereas donors were nominally healthy upon sampling, unrecorded immune exposures were probable. Germline-derived CDR1 and CDR2 are MNHEY and SMNVEV (reference sequence). The CDR3 extends over 14 amino acids. The germline V and J ends were trimmed by 3 bases and 1 base, with 10 bases remaining between them. It was with 60 Vbeta and 13 Jbeta primers that the PCR ran. The data were produced by immunoSEQ multiplex PCR, yet TCRdb's version contains in-frame clones alone and is incomplete. The table has over 50,000 clones, around 87% seen once. On this clone: Additional DNA sequences in this sample encode the identical CDR3.

Specimen: PBMCs. The TCR sequence derives from a man aged 18-30 years in good health and CMV-seronegative. The J gene is TRBJ2-7, the V gene TRBV27; D is perhaps TRBD1 (5 bases). The CDR3 DNA reads TGTGCCAGCAGTTTGCGACAGTCATCCTACGAGCAGTACTTC. It is translated as CASSLRQSSYEQYF.